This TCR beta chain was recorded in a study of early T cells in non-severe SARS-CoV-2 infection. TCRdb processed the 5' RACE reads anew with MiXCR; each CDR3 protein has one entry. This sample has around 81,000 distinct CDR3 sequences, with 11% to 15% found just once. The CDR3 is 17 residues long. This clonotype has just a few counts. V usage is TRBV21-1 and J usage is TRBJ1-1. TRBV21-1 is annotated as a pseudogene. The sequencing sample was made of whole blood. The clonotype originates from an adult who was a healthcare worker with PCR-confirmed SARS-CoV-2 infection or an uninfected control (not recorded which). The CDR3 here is CASSKSEGSQPNTEAFF. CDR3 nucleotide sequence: TGTGCCAGCAGCAAAAGCGAGGGAAGTCAACCAAACACTGAAGCTTTCTTT.